A single sample gave rise to the 18 T cell receptor beta chains below, sequenced in a study of T cell responses to AZD1222 COVID-19 vaccine. Only in-frame clones appear in the TCRdb table, and some are missing; sequencing was by immunoSEQ multiplex PCR. The repertoire includes around 99,000 clones, approximately 90% of them detected once, and roughly 8.7% sits in the top ten. The sample in question was peripheral blood, obtained 28 days after the second AZD1222 dose. The receptors were gathered from an adult who received the AZD1222 COVID-19 vaccine.

The chain recombines TRBV19 with TRBJ2-2, with 13 bases fitting TRBD2. V shed 3 bases and J 5 bases; nucleotides not matched to a gene: 9. The CDR3 runs 18 residues. Germline lookup yields CDR1 LNHDA and CDR2 SQIVND (reference sequence). The CDR3 DNA follows: TGTGCCAGTAGTATTGGGACTAGCGGGACCTTGCGGACCGGGGAGCTGTTTTTT. Translated, it gives CASSIGTSGTLRTGELFF.

To note about this clone: At one boundary the junction diverges from the germline segment, which might be a read error. The chain joins TRBV5-4 to TRBJ2-1; D is uncertain. This CDR3 has 15 amino acids. The germline V gene has CDR1 SGHNT and CDR2 YYREEE (reference sequence). CDR3 sequence reads: CASRLGIDTHNEQFF. DNA for the CDR3: TGTGCCAGCAGATTGGGAATTGACACTCACAATGAGCAGTTCTTC.

The chain uses TRBV7-3 and TRBJ2-7, with 7 bases that match TRBD1. CDR3 length: 14 amino acids. The J segment lost 6 bases and the V segment lost 5 bases, leaving 10 bases of the junction unmatched. Looked up from germline, CDR1 is SGHTA and CDR2 is FQGTGA. The CDR3 sequence is CASSTAGGMGEQYF. For the CDR3, the DNA is TGTGCCAGCAGCACAGCAGGGGGAATGGGCGAGCAGTACTTC.

This rearrangement joins TRBV12-3 or TRBV12-4 to TRBJ1-2; a weak D match, TRBD1 (5 bases). Trimming took 5 bases from V and 1 from J, leaving 8 bases between them. The CDR3 consists of 13 residues. CDR3 region: CASSMTDNYGYTF. CDR3 in DNA: TGTGCCAGCAGTATGACAGATAACTATGGCTACACCTTC.

V gene TRBV6-1 combines with J gene TRBJ2-3, with D unclear. Germline V gene data show CDR1 as MNHNS and CDR2 as SASEGT. Trimming removed 2 bases from V and 6 bases from J, with 15 bases in between. The CDR3 runs 15 residues. The CDR3 here is CASSENHLEADTQYF. The CDR3 nucleotides are TGTGCCAGCAGTGAAAACCATCTAGAAGCCGATACGCAGTATTTT.

The J gene is TRBJ2-3, the V gene TRBV6-4; the match to TRBD2 covers 9 bases. The CDR3 totals 15 residues. Germline trimming cut 3 bases from V and 1 base from J; bases unmatched to any gene: 2. Germline CDR1 and CDR2: MRHNA and SNTAGT. CDR3: CASSERGGGTDTQYF. For the CDR3, the DNA is TGTGCCAGCAGTGAGCGGGGGGGCGGCACAGATACGCAGTATTTT.

Remarks on this clone: Other DNA variants within this sample encode the same CDR3. V usage is TRBV7-9 and J usage is TRBJ1-1; D gene unclear. The V end was cut by 1 base, the J end by 0 bases, with 9 bases between. The germline V gene encodes CDR1 SEHNR and CDR2 FQNEAQ (reference sequence). The CDR3 extends over 15 amino acids. The CDR3 here is CASSLGSGLNTEAFF. The CDR3 coding sequence is TGTGCCAGCAGCTTAGGAAGCGGACTGAACACTGAAGCTTTCTTT.

This sequence joins TRBV24-1 and TRBJ2-5, with 8 nucleotides matching TRBD1. V shed 3 bases and J 4 bases; nucleotides not matched to a gene: 3. CDR3 length equals 14 residues. Per the germline V gene, CDR1 is KGHDR and CDR2 is SFDVKD. The CDR3 loop reads CATSDPGGGETQYF. The CDR3 bases are TGTGCCACCAGTGATCCAGGGGGCGGAGAGACCCAGTACTTC.

The chain joins TRBV10-3 to TRBJ2-7; 7 nucleotides agree with TRBD1. The CDR3 length is 13 residues. Trimming cost V 11 bases and J 0 bases; bases outside gene matches: 7. Germline V CDR1 and CDR2: ENHRY, SYGVKD. CDR3 coding DNA: TGTGCCTCAGTAGGGGACAGCTCCTACGAGCAGTACTTC. Its translation is CASVGDSSYEQYF.

The genes are TRBV10-3 and TRBJ1-2; D may be TRBD1 (6 bases). CDR3 length equals 14 residues. V shed 10 bases and J shed 2 bases, with 17 bases lying between them. CDR1 is ENHRY and CDR2 is SYGVKD in the germline V gene. The CDR3 DNA follows: TGTGCCACCTCTCCTTCCGGGACAAACTATGGCTACACCTTC. It yields the protein CATSPSGTNYGYTF.

This clone was recorded only once. This chain connects TRBV6-6 to TRBJ1-5; TRBD1 aligns across 9 bases. The germline V gene has CDR1 MNHNY and CDR2 SVGAGI (reference sequence). This CDR3 has 15 amino acids. The V and J ends lost 6 bases and 4 bases, in that order; junction bases with no gene match: 7. Here the CDR3 DNA reads TGTGCCAGCAGCACAGGGGGCATAGGGAATCAGCCCCAGCATTTT. Its protein product is CASSTGGIGNQPQHF.

V is TRBV28 and J is TRBJ2-7, with 13 bases aligning to TRBD2. This CDR3 is built from 16 residues. After removal of 4 bases from V and 5 bases from J, the junction contained 8 bases not matched to a gene. Germline V gene data show CDR1 as MDHEN and CDR2 as SYDVKM. This CDR3 reads CASSSIQLAGGDEQYF. As DNA, the CDR3 is TGTGCCAGCAGTTCCATCCAACTAGCGGGAGGGGACGAGCAGTACTTC. The variable domain in full, with the rest retrieved from reference TRBV28 and TRBJ2-7, is DVKVTQSSRYLVKRTGEKVFLECVQDMDHENMFWYRQDPGLGLRLIYFSYDVKMKEKGDIPEGYSVSREKKERFSLILESASTNQTSMYLCASSSIQLAGGDEQYFGPGTRLTVT.

This chain connects TRBV18 to TRBJ2-1, with TRBD2 matching over 11 bases. Germline lookup yields CDR1 KGHSH and CDR2 LQKENI. V gave up 2 bases and J gave up 3 bases; unmatched junction bases: 9. CDR3 length: 18 residues. CDR3 sequence: CASSPRDTSGSVYNEQFF. CDR3 DNA: TGTGCCAGCTCACCAAGGGATACTAGCGGGAGTGTCTACAATGAGCAGTTCTTC.

The chain combines TRBV6-5 with TRBJ1-1; D uncertain. Germline V gene sequence: CDR1 MNHEY, CDR2 SVGAGI. The V and J ends lost 2 bases and 0 bases respectively, with 7 bases between them. This CDR3 contains 14 residues. Here the CDR3 DNA reads TGTGCCAGCAGTTACAGAGCCATGAACACTGAAGCTTTCTTT. Protein: CASSYRAMNTEAFF.

J is TRBJ1-5 and V is TRBV6-6; 8 bases align to TRBD1. CDR3 size: 13 residues. V shed 6 bases and J 3 bases; nucleotides not matched to a gene: 1. Germline values: CDR1 MNHNY, CDR2 SVGAGI (reference sequence). CDR3 amino acids: CASRTGANQPQHF. The CDR3 DNA is TGTGCCAGCAGGACAGGGGCCAATCAGCCCCAGCATTTT.

The genes are TRBV3-1 (or the pseudogene TRBV3-2) and TRBJ2-5; D is undetermined. CDR1 LGHDT and CDR2 YNNKEL come from the germline V gene (reference sequence). V gave up 0 bases and J gave up 4 bases, with 3 bases separating them. CDR3 length: 12 amino acids. CDR3: CASSQERETQYF. The CDR3 DNA sequence: TGTGCCAGCAGCCAAGAACGAGAGACCCAGTACTTC.

The DNA for the CDR3 is TGTGCCAGCAGCCAAGAGAGGGACAGCCGTAATGAAAAACTGTTTTTT. This codes for CASSQERDSRNEKLFF. The genes are TRBV4-2 and TRBJ1-4; TRBD1 agrees at 7 bases. The length of the CDR3 is 16 residues. Unmatched junction bases numbered 5, after V lost 0 bases and J lost 4 bases. Germline CDR1 reads LGHNA; CDR2 reads YNFKEQ.

The chain couples TRBV18 to TRBJ2-3; D is unclear. V was cut by 0 bases and J by 0 bases, with 16 bases left in between. The germline gives CDR1 KGHSH, CDR2 LQKENI. This CDR3 comprises 18 residues. CDR3 bases: TGTGCCAGCTCACCACCGGGCTCTCCCCTAGTAAGCACAGATACGCAGTATTTT. Its protein product is CASSPPGSPLVSTDTQYF.